The next 3 T cell receptor beta chains were all read from a single sample in a study of OX40 agonist ivuxolimab in advanced cancers. The data were produced by immunoSEQ multiplex PCR, yet TCRdb's version contains in-frame clones alone and is incomplete. The sample holds 60,000 or so clones, roughly 86% seen once. This sample comprised CD4+ or CD8+ T cells sorted from blood, obtained in a trial of the OX40 agonist ivuxolimab. These receptors were taken from an adult with an advanced solid tumor such as melanoma, head and neck, liver or kidney cancer.

Only a few counts were recorded for this clone. The V gene is TRBV28, the J gene TRBJ1-6; tentatively, D is TRBD1 (6 bases). Germline CDR1 is MDHEN and CDR2 is SYDVKM. The V end was cut by 5 bases, the J end by 6 bases, with 17 bases between. The CDR3 loop spans 16 amino acids. In DNA form, the CDR3 reads TGTGCCAGCAGTCCACTAGGACAGCTCGTTAATTCACCCCTCCACTTT. This sequence encodes CASSPLGQLVNSPLHF. The complete variable domain, with remaining parts taken from reference TRBV28 and TRBJ1-6, reads DVKVTQSSRYLVKRTGEKVFLECVQDMDHENMFWYRQDPGLGLRLIYFSYDVKMKEKGDIPEGYSVSREKKERFSLILESASTNQTSMYLCASSPLGQLVNSPLHFGNGTRLTVT.

Only one count was recorded for this clone. The J gene is TRBJ2-7, the V gene TRBV7-2; TRBD1 agrees at 8 bases. CDR1 and CDR2 from the germline V gene are SGHTA and FQGNSA. The V gene end was trimmed by 3 bases and the J gene end by 9 bases; junction bases not matched to a gene: 7. The CDR3 is 13 amino acids. CDR3 amino acids: CASSLAGTGAQYF. Here the CDR3 DNA reads TGTGCCAGCAGCTTGGCCGGGACAGGCGCGCAGTACTTC.

The J gene is TRBJ1-2, the V gene TRBV2, with 9 positions matching TRBD1. The ends lost 7 bases at V and 4 bases at J; junction bases unmatched: 7. There are 14 residues in the CDR3. The germline CDR1 and CDR2 sequences are SNHLY and FYNNEI. The CDR3 DNA follows: TGTGCCAGCACAGTAACAGGGGGCAGCTATGGCTACACCTTC. Its translation: CASTVTGGSYGYTF.